The 7 T cell receptor beta chains below were found in one sample sequenced in a study of T cells in Graves' hyperthyroidism and ophthalmopathy. TCR beta CDR3 regions were amplified from RNA. A first-round RT-PCR of the TCR CDR3 used the HTBI primer set. In TCRdb, the multiplex PCR reads were re-called with MiXCR into one record per CDR3 protein. The profile shows 370,000 or so distinct CDR3 sequences, around a sixth of them singletons. Material for sequencing was blood. The receptor source for this set is a woman under 30 with Graves' hyperthyroidism that later progressed to Graves' ophthalmopathy.

In the case of this clonotype: An end of the junction differs from the germline gene, which may be a read error. This chain joins TRBV29-1 and TRBJ1-2; weak D call: TRBD1 (6 bases). The V gene's germline CDR1 is SQVTM and CDR2 ANQGSEA. This CDR3 spans 12 amino acids. The CDR3 nucleotides are TGCAGCGTCGGTGACAGGCGATGGGGCTGCACCTTC. It is translated as CSVGDRRWGCTF.

This clonotype was observed a handful of times. The chain recombines TRBV7-3 with TRBJ2-5; tentative D call: TRBD2 (5 bases). With 1 base removed from V and 5 bases from J, the gap between germline ends came to 14 bases. Germline lookup yields CDR1 SGHTA and CDR2 FQGTGA. The CDR3 loop spans 15 amino acids. CDR3 nucleotides: TGTGCCAGCAGCTTAAGGGCCGGGGATGGGGAGACCCAGTACTTC. It yields the protein CASSLRAGDGETQYF.

The V call is TRBV2, the J call TRBJ1-1; perhaps TRBD1 as D (6 bases). Trimming removed 7 bases at V and 4 bases at J, with 16 bases between. The V gene's germline CDR1 is SNHLY and CDR2 FYNNEI. CDR3 size: 14 residues. As DNA, the CDR3 is TGTGCCAGCATCTTCACAGGGCTTATCACTGAAGCTTTCTTT. Encoded protein: CASIFTGLITEAFF.

This clonotype was detected many times. J is TRBJ2-7 and V is TRBV3-1, with D uncertain. The CDR3 is 12 amino acids. V lost 6 bases, J lost 5 bases, and 11 bases lay in between. Germline CDR1 LGHDT, CDR2 YNNKEL (reference sequence). CDR3 bases: TGTGCCAGCAGTCTTCAGCGTAACGAGCAGTACTTC. Residues: CASSLQRNEQYF.

The table lists this clonotype with a few counts. The genes are TRBV6-1 and TRBJ2-3, with a weak D call TRBD1 (5 bases). This CDR3 is 15 amino acids long. V dropped 8 bases and J dropped 2 bases, with 17 bases sitting between them. Per germline, CDR1 MNHNS and CDR2 SASEGT. The CDR3 region has the DNA TGTGCCAGCGGTTCAAGACAGAGAAACACAGATACGCAGTATTTT. Its protein is CASGSRQRNTDTQYF.

This clonotype came up a few times. The CDR3 sequence is CASSLEPGQGYEQYF. The CDR3 bases are TGCGCCAGCAGCCTGGAACCGGGACAGGGGTACGAGCAGTACTTC. The rearrangement links TRBV4-3 to TRBJ2-7; 10 nucleotides agree with TRBD1. V trimming: 4 bases; J trimming: 4 bases; junction bases outside the gene matches: 7. CDR1 is LGHNA, CDR2 YSLEER, per germline. CDR3 size: 15 residues.

J is TRBJ2-2 and V is TRBV29-1, with TRBD2 as a possible D gene (5 bases). The germline V gene encodes CDR1 SQVTM and CDR2 ANQGSEA. The CDR3 runs to 16 residues. V was cut by 0 bases and J by 0 bases, with 11 bases left in between. CDR3 sequence (DNA): TGCAGCGTTGAAGATCCCCTAGCTACGAACACCGGGGAGCTGTTTTTT. It translates to CSVEDPLATNTGELFF.